The 5 T cell receptor beta chains below were found in one sample sequenced in a study of blood T cell repertoires in COVID-19. The protocol was immunoSEQ multiplex PCR, while the TCRdb copy is restricted to in-frame clones and leaves out a portion. The data show some 100,000 clones, with less than 80% seen just once and 2% to 3% held by the top ten. Sample: peripheral blood. The receptors here all came from a man aged 50-59 years with acute or convalescent COVID-19.

This rearrangement joins TRBV29-1 to TRBJ2-7; 12 nucleotides line up with TRBD2. In germline, CDR1 is SQVTM, CDR2 ANQGSEA. The V gene end was trimmed by 4 bases and the J gene end by 3 bases; junction bases not matched to a gene: 4. CDR3 length equals 14 residues. The DNA for the CDR3 is TGCAGCGTTGCACTAGCGGGAGGTCTCTACGAGCAGTACTTC. Its protein product is CSVALAGGLYEQYF.

In this sample, this clone turned up a few times. The V call is TRBV3-1 (or the pseudogene TRBV3-2), the J call TRBJ2-7; 7 positions match TRBD1. J gave up 3 bases and V 1 base, and 6 bases lay outside the gene matches. The germline V gene encodes CDR1 LGHDT and CDR2 YNNKEL (reference sequence). The CDR3 is made up of 15 amino acids. This chain's CDR3 is CASSQGSQGVYEQYF. CDR3 coding DNA: TGTGCCAGCAGCCAAGGATCCCAGGGGGTCTACGAGCAGTACTTC.

The V and J genes are TRBV6-6 and TRBJ1-2, with D unresolved. The V gene lost 6 bases and the J gene lost 5 bases, with 4 bases spanning the gap. CDR1 MNHNY and CDR2 SVGAGI come from the germline V gene (reference sequence). The CDR3 runs to 10 residues. CDR3: CASSSYGYTF. The CDR3 region has the DNA TGTGCCAGCAGCTCTTATGGCTACACCTTC.

The gene calls are TRBV11-2 and TRBJ2-1; possible D gene TRBD2, 5 bases. Trimming left V 4 bases short and J 1 base short, with 14 bases between. CDR3 length: 16 residues. CDR1 is SGHAT, CDR2 FQNNGV, per germline. CDR3 coding DNA: TGTGCCAGCAGCTCGGACTTTGCCCTTTCCTACAATGAGCAGTTCTTC. The encoded protein is CASSSDFALSYNEQFF.

J is TRBJ2-1 and V is TRBV11-2; 15 nucleotides line up with TRBD2. Trimming took 8 bases from V and 4 from J; bases not matched to a gene: 9. Germline V lookup: CDR1 SGHAT, CDR2 FQNNGV. This CDR3 region has 17 residues. The DNA for the CDR3 is TGTGCCAGCCATGGACTAGCGGGAGGGCCGAAGTACAATGAGCAGTTCTTC. Amino acids: CASHGLAGGPKYNEQFF.